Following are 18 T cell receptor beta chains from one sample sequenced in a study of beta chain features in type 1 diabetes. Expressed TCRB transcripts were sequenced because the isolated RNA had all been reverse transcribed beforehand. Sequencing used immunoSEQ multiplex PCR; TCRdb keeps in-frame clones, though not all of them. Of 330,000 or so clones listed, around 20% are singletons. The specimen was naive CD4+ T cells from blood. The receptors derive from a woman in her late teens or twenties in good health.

CDR3 sequence: CASSLDRETYNEQFF. The CDR3 DNA sequence: TGTGCCAGCAGCCTTGACAGGGAAACCTACAATGAGCAGTTCTTC. The chain carries TRBV11-2 and TRBJ2-1; 7 bases line up with TRBD1. The CDR3 is 15 residues long. Looked up from germline, CDR1 is SGHAT and CDR2 is FQNNGV. V shed 5 bases, J shed 2 bases, and the junction held 6 bases outside the gene matches.

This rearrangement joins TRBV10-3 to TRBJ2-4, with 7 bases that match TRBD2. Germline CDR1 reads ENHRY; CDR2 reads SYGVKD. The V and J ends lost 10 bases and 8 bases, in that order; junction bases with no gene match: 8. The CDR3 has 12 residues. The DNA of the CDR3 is TGTGCCACCAAAGGTGGGGGGGACATTCAGTACTTC. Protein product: CATKGGGDIQYF.

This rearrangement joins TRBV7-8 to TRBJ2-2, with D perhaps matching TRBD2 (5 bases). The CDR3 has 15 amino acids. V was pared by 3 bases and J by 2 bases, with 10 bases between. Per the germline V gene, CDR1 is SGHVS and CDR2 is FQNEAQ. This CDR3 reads CASSLRLLNTGELFF. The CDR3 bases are TGTGCCAGCAGCTTGAGACTACTTAACACCGGGGAGCTGTTTTTT.

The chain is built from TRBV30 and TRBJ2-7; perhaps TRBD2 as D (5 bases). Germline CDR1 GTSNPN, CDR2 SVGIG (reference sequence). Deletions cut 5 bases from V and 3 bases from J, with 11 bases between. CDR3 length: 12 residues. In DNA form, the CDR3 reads TGTGCCTGGGGCCCCGGGGTCTACGAGCAGTACTTC. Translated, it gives CAWGPGVYEQYF.

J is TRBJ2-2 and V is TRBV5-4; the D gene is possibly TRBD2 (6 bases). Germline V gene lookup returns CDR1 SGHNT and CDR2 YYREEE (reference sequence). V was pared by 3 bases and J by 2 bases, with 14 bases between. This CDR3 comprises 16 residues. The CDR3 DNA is TGTGCCAGCAGCTCCAGACTAGGGCCCAACACCGGGGAGCTGTTTTTT. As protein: CASSSRLGPNTGELFF.

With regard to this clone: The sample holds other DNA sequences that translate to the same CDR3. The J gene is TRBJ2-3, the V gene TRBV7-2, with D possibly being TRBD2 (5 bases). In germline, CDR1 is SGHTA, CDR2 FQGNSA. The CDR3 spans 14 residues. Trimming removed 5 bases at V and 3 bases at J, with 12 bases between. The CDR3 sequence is CASSLGGATDTQYF. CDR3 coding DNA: TGTGCCAGCAGCCTCGGAGGAGCTACAGATACGCAGTATTTT.

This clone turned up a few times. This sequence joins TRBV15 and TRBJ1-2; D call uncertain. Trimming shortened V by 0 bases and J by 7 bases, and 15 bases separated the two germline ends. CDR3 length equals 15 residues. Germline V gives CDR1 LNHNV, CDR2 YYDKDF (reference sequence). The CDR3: CATSREGGEVRGYTF. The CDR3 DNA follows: TGTGCCACCAGCAGAGAGGGCGGGGAGGTCCGTGGCTACACCTTC.

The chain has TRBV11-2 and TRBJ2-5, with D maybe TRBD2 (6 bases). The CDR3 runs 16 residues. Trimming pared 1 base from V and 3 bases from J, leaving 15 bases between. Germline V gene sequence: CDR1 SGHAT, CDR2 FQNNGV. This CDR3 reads CASSLGSSALEETQYF. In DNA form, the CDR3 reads TGTGCCAGCAGCTTAGGGTCTAGCGCCTTAGAAGAGACCCAGTACTTC. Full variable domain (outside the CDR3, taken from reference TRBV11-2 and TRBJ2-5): EAGVAQSPRYKIIEKRQSVAFWCNPISGHATLYWYQQILGQGPKLLIQFQNNGVVDDSQLPKDRFSAERLKGVDSTLKIQPAKLEDSAVYLCASSLGSSALEETQYFGPGTRLLVL.

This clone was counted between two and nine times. CDR3 DNA: TGTGCCAGCTCACCAGTCGCGGGGGGCCCTAGCTCCTACAATGAGCAGTTCTTC. This codes for CASSPVAGGPSSYNEQFF. V gene TRBV18 combines with J gene TRBJ2-1; 8 bases match TRBD2. This CDR3 contains 18 residues. CDR1 and CDR2 (germline): KGHSH, LQKENI. V lost 2 bases, J lost 0 bases, and 9 bases stayed unmatched.

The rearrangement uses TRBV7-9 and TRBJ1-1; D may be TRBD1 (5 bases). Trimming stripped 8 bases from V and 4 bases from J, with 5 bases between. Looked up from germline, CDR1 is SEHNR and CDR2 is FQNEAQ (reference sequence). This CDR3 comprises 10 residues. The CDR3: CASQGTEAFF. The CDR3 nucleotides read TGTGCCAGCCAGGGCACTGAAGCTTTCTTT.

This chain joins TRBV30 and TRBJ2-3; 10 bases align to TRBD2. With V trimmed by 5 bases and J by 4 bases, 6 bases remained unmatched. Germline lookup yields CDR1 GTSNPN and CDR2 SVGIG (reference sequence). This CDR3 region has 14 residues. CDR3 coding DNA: TGTGCCTGGGGAACGAGCGGGGGGGCAGATACGCAGTATTTT. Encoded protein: CAWGTSGGADTQYF.

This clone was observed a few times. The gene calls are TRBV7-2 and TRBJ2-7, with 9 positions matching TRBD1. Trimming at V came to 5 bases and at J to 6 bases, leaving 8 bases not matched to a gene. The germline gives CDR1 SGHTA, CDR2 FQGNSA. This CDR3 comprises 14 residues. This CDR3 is CASSTGTGLIEQYF. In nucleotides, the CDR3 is TGTGCCAGCAGCACAGGGACAGGGTTAATCGAGCAGTACTTC.

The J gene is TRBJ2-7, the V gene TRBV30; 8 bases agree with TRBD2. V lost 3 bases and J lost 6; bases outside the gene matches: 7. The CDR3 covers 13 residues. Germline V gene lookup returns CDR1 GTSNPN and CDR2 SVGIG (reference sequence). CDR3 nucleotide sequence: TGTGCCTGGAGACCGGGAGGGCCGGGCGAGCAGTACTTC. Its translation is CAWRPGGPGEQYF. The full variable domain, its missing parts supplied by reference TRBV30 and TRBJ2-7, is SQTIHQWPATLVQPVGSPLSLECTVEGTSNPNLYWYRQAAGRGLQLLFYSVGIGQISSEVPQNLSASRPQDRQFILSSKKLLLSDSGFYLCAWRPGGPGEQYFGPGTRLTVT.

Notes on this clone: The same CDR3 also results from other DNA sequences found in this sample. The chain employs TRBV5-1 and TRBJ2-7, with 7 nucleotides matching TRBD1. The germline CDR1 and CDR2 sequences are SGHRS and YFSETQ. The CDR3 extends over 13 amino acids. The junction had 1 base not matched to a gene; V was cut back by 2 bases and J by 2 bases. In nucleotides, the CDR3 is TGCGCCAGCAGCTTCGACAGGGCCTACGAGCAGTACTTC. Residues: CASSFDRAYEQYF. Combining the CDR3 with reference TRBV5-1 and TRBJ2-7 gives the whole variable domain KAGVTQTPRYLIKTRGQQVTLSCSPISGHRSVSWYQQTPGQGLQFLFEYFSETQRNKGNFPGRFSGRQFSNSRSEMNVSTLELGDSALYLCASSFDRAYEQYFGPGTRLTVT.

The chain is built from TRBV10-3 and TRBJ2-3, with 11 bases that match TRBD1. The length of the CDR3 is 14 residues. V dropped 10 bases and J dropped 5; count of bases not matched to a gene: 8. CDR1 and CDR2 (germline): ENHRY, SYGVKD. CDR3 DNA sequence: TGTGCCACCTCTGGGACAGGGGGACAAGATACGCAGTATTTT. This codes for CATSGTGGQDTQYF.

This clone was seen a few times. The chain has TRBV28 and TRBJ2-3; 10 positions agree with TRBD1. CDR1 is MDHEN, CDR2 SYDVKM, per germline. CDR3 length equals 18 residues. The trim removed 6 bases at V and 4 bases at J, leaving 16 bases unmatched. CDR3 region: CASSRGPRQGAGADTQYF. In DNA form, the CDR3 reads TGTGCCAGCAGCAGAGGGCCAAGACAGGGGGCAGGGGCAGATACGCAGTATTTT. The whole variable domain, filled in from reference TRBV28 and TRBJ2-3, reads DVKVTQSSRYLVKRTGEKVFLECVQDMDHENMFWYRQDPGLGLRLIYFSYDVKMKEKGDIPEGYSVSREKKERFSLILESASTNQTSMYLCASSRGPRQGAGADTQYFGPGTRLTVL.

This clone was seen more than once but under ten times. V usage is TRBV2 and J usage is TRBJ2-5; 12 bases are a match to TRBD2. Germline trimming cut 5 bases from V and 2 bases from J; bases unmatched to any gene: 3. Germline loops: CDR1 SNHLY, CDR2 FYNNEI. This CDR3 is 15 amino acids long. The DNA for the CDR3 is TGTGCCAGCAGTATGACTAGCGGGAGACAAGAGACCCAGTACTTC. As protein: CASSMTSGRQETQYF.

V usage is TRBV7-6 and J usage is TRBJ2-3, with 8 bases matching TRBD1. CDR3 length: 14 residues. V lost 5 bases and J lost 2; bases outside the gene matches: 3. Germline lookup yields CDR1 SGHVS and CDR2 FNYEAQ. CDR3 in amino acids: CASSPTGVTDTQYF. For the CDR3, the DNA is TGTGCCAGCAGCCCGACAGGGGTCACAGATACGCAGTATTTT.